The 20 T cell receptor beta chains below were found in one sample sequenced in a study of blood T cells in healthy people across ages. PCR was performed a second time for roughly 7 to 12 cycles using a sample-barcoded 5' primer and a J-beta primer mix. TCRdb used MiXCR to reprocess the 5' RACE reads, holding one entry per CDR3 protein. This sample has hundreds of thousands of distinct CDR3 sequences; about 62% occur once, and the top ten carry approximately 21%. The sequencing sample was made of blood. These receptors all come from a man aged 30 to 45 in good health.

This clonotype appeared once. The J gene is TRBJ2-1, the V gene TRBV10-3; 8 nucleotides line up with TRBD2. Looked up from germline, CDR1 is ENHRY and CDR2 is SYGVKD. The trim removed 5 bases at V and 7 bases at J, leaving 13 bases unmatched. There are 16 residues in the CDR3. The CDR3 coding sequence is TGTGCCATCAGTTCTGAGCGGGGGCAACGCGCAAATGAGCAGTTCTTC. Encoded protein: CAISSERGQRANEQFF.

The chain combines TRBV5-1 with TRBJ1-5; 7 bases align to TRBD1. This CDR3 contains 15 residues. The V gene's germline CDR1 is SGHRS and CDR2 YFSETQ. V was clipped by 7 bases and J by 3 bases; unmatched bases: 10. The CDR3 loop is CASPDRDLFNQPQHF. The CDR3 nucleotides read TGCGCCAGCCCAGACAGGGACCTATTCAATCAGCCCCAGCATTTT.

Worth noting for this clonotype: This may come from a read error, since a much larger clone is one base off. This chain links TRBV4-1 with TRBJ2-2, with 8 bases that match TRBD1. V was clipped by 1 base and J by 3 bases; unmatched bases: 7. Germline CDR1 and CDR2: MGHRA and YSYEKL. The CDR3 is 17 amino acids. The CDR3 sequence is CASSQGTQGADTGELFF. The CDR3 DNA sequence: TGCGCCAGCAGCCAAGGGACCCAGGGGGCAGACACCGGGGAGCTGTTTTTT.

This clonotype occurred once. The V call is TRBV12-3 or TRBV12-4, the J call TRBJ2-5, with D tentatively TRBD1 (5 bases). The tail of the sequence fits TRBJ2-4 better, so the J call may be wrong. CDR3 size: 13 residues. DNA for the CDR3: TGTGCCAGCAGTTTTCGCAGGGTTGACATTCAGTACTTC. It specifies CASSFRRVDIQYF.

A few counts support this clonotype. The J gene is TRBJ2-7, the V gene TRBV29-1; D is perhaps TRBD1 (6 bases). CDR3 length: 12 amino acids. Trimming left V 5 bases short and J 3 bases short, with 11 bases between. Germline CDR1 is SQVTM and CDR2 is ANQGSEA. CDR3 nucleotide sequence: TGCAGCGTTACAGGGCCCCTCTACGAGCAGTACTTC. It encodes CSVTGPLYEQYF.

The chain combines TRBV7-9 with TRBJ1-5, with D possibly being TRBD1 (6 bases). From germline, CDR1 is SEHNR and CDR2 FQNEAQ (reference sequence). This CDR3 contains 13 residues. The ends were cut back, 6 bases at V and 4 bases at J, with 10 bases in the middle. The CDR3 DNA reads as TGTGCCAGCAGACAAACAGGGAATCAGCCCCAGCATTTT. Protein: CASRQTGNQPQHF. Using reference TRBV7-9 and TRBJ1-5 for the parts outside the CDR3, the full variable domain is DTGVSQNPRHKITKRGQNVTFRCDPISEHNRLYWYRQTLGQGPEFLTYFQNEAQLEKSRLLSDRFSAERPKGSFSTLEIQRTEQGDSAMYLCASRQTGNQPQHFGDGTRLSIL.

The V and J genes are TRBV6-2 or TRBV6-3 and TRBJ2-7; 11 bases line up with TRBD2. V shed 6 bases, J shed 4 bases, and the junction held 2 bases outside the gene matches. This CDR3 has 13 amino acids. Germline assignment: CDR1 MNHEY and CDR2 SVGEGT. The CDR3 nucleotides are TGTGCCAGCAGACTAGCGGGAGAGTACGAGCAGTACTTC. It codes for CASRLAGEYEQYF.

V usage is TRBV6-1 and J usage is TRBJ2-2; 7 bases agree with TRBD1. Germline-derived CDR1 and CDR2 are MNHNS and SASEGT. The CDR3 totals 14 residues. Losses at the gene ends were 6 bases for V and 2 bases for J; bases not matched to a gene: 3. The CDR3 protein is CASRGQANTGELFF. CDR3 coding DNA: TGTGCCAGCAGAGGACAGGCTAACACCGGGGAGCTGTTTTTT.

Remarks on this clonotype: The junction differs from germline at one of its ends, possibly a read error. The rearrangement joins TRBV7-9 to TRBJ2-7, with TRBD1 as a possible D gene (6 bases). Germline CDR1 reads SEHNR; CDR2 reads FQNEAQ (reference sequence). This CDR3 comprises 16 residues. The CDR3 protein is CACSLGHSGQNYEQYF. The CDR3 bases are TGTGCCTGCAGCTTAGGGCATTCCGGACAGAACTACGAGCAGTACTTC.

This clonotype was counted only a few times. V and J are TRBV7-4 and TRBJ2-3; D is unresolved. Germline V lookup: CDR1 SGHVT, CDR2 SQSDAQ. The CDR3 is 12 amino acids. The V end was cut by 2 bases, the J end by 4 bases, with 4 bases between. The CDR3 is CASSLFPDTQYF. CDR3 coding DNA: TGTGCCAGCAGCTTATTTCCAGATACGCAGTATTTT.

The chain couples TRBV7-2 to TRBJ2-5, with D possibly being TRBD2 (5 bases). The V and J ends lost 1 base and 11 bases respectively, with 17 bases between them. The CDR3 totals 14 residues. The V gene's germline CDR1 is SGHTA and CDR2 FQGNSA. This CDR3 is CASSLGRDGREQYF. For the CDR3, the DNA is TGTGCCAGCAGCTTAGGACGGGATGGTCGTGAGCAGTACTTC.

This clonotype was counted only a few times. The chain has TRBV20-1 and TRBJ2-1; D tentatively reads TRBD1 or TRBD2 (5 bases each). V was shortened by 3 bases and J by 8 bases, with 20 bases between the two germline ends. The CDR3 totals 15 residues. In germline, CDR1 is DFQATT, CDR2 SNEGSKA (reference sequence). CDR3 in amino acids: CSARGPQRLGYEQFF. The CDR3 DNA sequence: TGCAGTGCTAGGGGACCTCAGCGGTTAGGGTATGAGCAGTTCTTC.

The chain has TRBV20-1 and TRBJ2-3; 12 nucleotides match TRBD2. This CDR3 contains 13 residues. CDR1 and CDR2 from the germline V gene are DFQATT and SNEGSKA (reference sequence). J lost 2 bases, V lost 7 bases, and 1 base had no gene match. This CDR3 is CSGTSGNTDTQYF. DNA for the CDR3: TGCAGTGGGACTAGCGGGAACACAGATACGCAGTATTTT.

The chain is built from TRBV11-2 and TRBJ1-1; D might be TRBD1 (5 bases). The CDR3 is 13 amino acids. Looked up from germline, CDR1 is SGHAT and CDR2 is FQNNGV. The V gene lost 4 bases and the J gene lost 6 bases, with 12 bases spanning the gap. CDR3 in DNA: TGTGCCAGCAGCTGCCGGGGCGCGGCTGAAGCTTTCTTT. Its translation is CASSCRGAAEAFF.

The V gene is TRBV29-1, the J gene TRBJ1-2; tentative D call: TRBD1 (5 bases). Trimming took off 6 bases at V and 4 bases at J, with 15 bases between the two ends. CDR3 length: 13 amino acids. Germline assignment: CDR1 SQVTM and CDR2 ANQGSEA. CDR3 coding DNA: TGCAGCGTCGGACGGGGGGGGAGCTATGGCTACACCTTC. Protein: CSVGRGGSYGYTF.

The chain combines TRBV4-1 with TRBJ1-2; D not resolved. Trimming shortened V by 0 bases and J by 3 bases, and 11 bases separated the two germline ends. Germline lookup yields CDR1 MGHRA and CDR2 YSYEKL. This CDR3 comprises 15 residues. Here the CDR3 DNA reads TGCGCCAGCAGCCAAGATACGGGTGGGTACTATGGCTACACCTTC. It codes for CASSQDTGGYYGYTF.

V and J are TRBV2 and TRBJ2-1; 8 bases match TRBD1. The germline CDR1 and CDR2 sequences are SNHLY and FYNNEI. There are 13 residues in the CDR3. The J segment lost 7 bases and the V segment lost 5 bases, leaving 4 bases of the junction unmatched. Here the CDR3 DNA reads TGTGCCAGCAGTCAGGGGGCGAGGAATGAGCAGTTCTTC. It is translated as CASSQGARNEQFF. The full variable domain, rest sourced from reference TRBV2 and TRBJ2-1, is EPEVTQTPSHQVTQMGQEVILRCVPISNHLYFYWYRQILGQKVEFLVSFYNNEISEKSEIFDDQFSVERPDGSNFTLKIRSTKLEDSAMYFCASSQGARNEQFFGPGTRLTVL.

J is TRBJ2-5 and V is TRBV20-1, with 8 bases fitting TRBD2. CDR3 size: 15 residues. The ends lost 2 bases at V and 11 bases at J; junction bases unmatched: 16. Germline values: CDR1 DFQATT, CDR2 SNEGSKA (reference sequence). The CDR3 loop is CSARRSGGQWVEQYF. In DNA form, the CDR3 reads TGCAGTGCTAGACGGAGCGGGGGTCAATGGGTTGAGCAGTACTTC.

J is TRBJ1-2 and V is TRBV6-5; D ambiguous. The CDR3 sequence is 12 residues long. The germline CDR1 and CDR2 sequences are MNHEY and SVGAGI. V lost 7 bases to trimming and J lost 8 bases, with 14 bases between them. CDR3 nucleotides: TGTGCCAGCAAGCCTGGAGGTTCCGGCTACACCTTC. Amino acids: CASKPGGSGYTF.

Comments on this clonotype: Relative to the germline gene, one junction end is altered; a read error may explain this. This rearrangement joins TRBV6-1 to TRBJ2-1; 9 bases line up with TRBD2. There are 17 residues in the CDR3. CDR1 and CDR2 from the germline V gene are MNHNS and SASEGT. For the CDR3, the DNA is TGTGCCAGCAGTGAAGCGTTAGCGGGAGCAAGATACAATGAGAAGTTCTTC. It specifies CASSEALAGARYNEKFF.